A selection of T cell receptor beta chains follows, all from one sample in a study of cytomegalovirus exposure and HLA in healthy donors. Libraries were prepared by immunoSEQ multiplex PCR; TCRdb keeps only in-frame clonotypes and omits some of them. The table includes around 140,000 clones, around 9% detected once. The specimen sequenced was PBMCs. The receptor set was obtained from a woman aged 40 to 55 in good health and CMV-seropositive. The CDR3 runs from the conserved cysteine through the conserved F or W. D genes are given only for firm matches. Size is omitted from some rows. Given values are once, few, many or a class for expanded clones.

>NA|NA|TRBV11-3|TRBJ1-6
CASSLLPGQAGNSPLHF
TGTGCCAGCAGCTTACTTCCGGGCCAGGCGGGTAATTCACCCCTCCACTTT
>NA|NA|TRBV2|TRBJ2-3
CASRKPGEDTQYF
TGTGCCAGCAGAAAACCAGGGGAGGATACGCAGTATTTT
>TRBD1|NA|TRBV6-1|TRBJ1-6
CASITDRGLNSPLHF
TGTGCCAGCATAACGGACAGGGGACTTAATTCACCCCTCCACTTT
>NA|few|TRBV2|TRBJ1-6
CASTPLGGRPLHF
TGTGCCAGCACCCCCTTGGGGGGACGGCCCCTCCACTTT
>NA|few|TRBV9|TRBJ2-2
CASSVATNTGELFF
TGTGCCAGCAGCGTAGCTACGAACACCGGGGAGCTGTTTTTT
>TRBD2|medium-sized|TRBV5-4|TRBJ2-1
CASSLGTSTNEQFF
TGTGCCAGCAGCTTAGGGACTAGCACAAATGAGCAGTTCTTC
>NA|few|TRBV13|TRBJ2-7
CASSGRGASSYEQYF
TGTGCCAGCAGCGGACGGGGGGCGAGCTCCTACGAGCAGTACTTC
>NA|few|TRBV6-5|TRBJ1-3
CASSYVGTSGDTIYF
TGTGCCAGCAGTTACGTCGGGACAAGTGGGGACACCATATATTTT
>NA|NA|TRBV4-1|TRBJ2-1
CASSHLNEVREQFF
TGCGCCAGCAGCCACCTGAACGAAGTGAGGGAGCAGTTCTTC
>NA|few|TRBV5-6|TRBJ2-7
CASSLGVAGLPYEQYF
TGTGCCAGCAGCTTGGGGGTGGCGGGGTTACCTTACGAGCAGTACTTC
>TRBD2|NA|TRBV11-2|TRBJ2-1
CASSQSLAGSYNEQFF
TGTGCCAGCAGCCAGTCACTAGCGGGTAGTTACAATGAGCAGTTCTTC
>NA|few|TRBV29-1|TRBJ2-2
CSVEPGQGANTGELFF
TGCAGCGTTGAGCCCGGACAAGGCGCGAACACCGGGGAGCTGTTTTTT
>TRBD1|few|TRBV11-2|TRBJ2-1
CASSVGQGLRHNEQFF
TGTGCCAGCAGCGTGGGACAGGGGCTCCGACACAATGAGCAGTTCTTC
>TRBD2|few|TRBV29-1|TRBJ2-3
CSTTPLAGVTDTQYF
TGCAGCACAACGCCACTAGCGGGGGTCACAGATACGCAGTATTTT
>NA|few|TRBV18|TRBJ2-2
CASSPQEMGATGELFF
TGTGCCAGCTCACCGCAGGAGATGGGGGCCACCGGGGAGCTGTTTTTT
>TRBD1|few|TRBV19|TRBJ1-3
CASSMSGPGGVGNTIYF
TGTGCCAGTAGTATGTCCGGGCCAGGGGGAGTTGGAAACACCATATATTTT
>TRBD1|few|TRBV11-3|TRBJ2-7
CASSPGTGELRWQYF
TGTGCCAGCAGCCCTGGGACAGGGGAACTCAGGTGGCAGTACTTC
>NA|NA|TRBV15|TRBJ1-2
CATSRQGIPSYGYTF
TGTGCCACCAGCAGACAGGGGATCCCTAGCTATGGCTACACCTTC
>NA|NA|TRBV4-1|TRBJ2-3
CASSRVEGSSTDTQYF
TGCGCCAGCAGCCGGGTGGAGGGGTCTAGCACAGATACGCAGTATTTT
>TRBD2|NA|TRBV18|TRBJ2-1
CASSPTSGGLRIHNEQFF
TGTGCCAGCTCACCCACTAGCGGGGGCCTTAGGATACACAATGAGCAGTTCTTC
>NA|NA|TRBV6-6|TRBJ2-7
CASSPLSSSYEQYF
TGTGCCAGCAGTCCCCTCAGTTCCTCCTACGAGCAGTACTTC
>NA|few|TRBV19|TRBJ1-5
CASSTLHNTNQPQHF
TGTGCCAGTAGTACTTTACATAATACCAATCAGCCCCAGCATTTT
>TRBD1|NA|TRBV4-1|TRBJ2-3
CASSPRGTGGGTDTQYF
TGCGCCAGCAGCCCCCGTGGGACAGGGGGGGGCACAGATACGCAGTATTTT
>TRBD1|NA|TRBV2|TRBJ2-5
CASSRDREYGETQYF
TGTGCCAGCAGCCGGGACAGGGAATATGGAGAGACCCAGTACTTC
>NA|NA|TRBV29-1|TRBJ1-1
CSVERVLVNTEAFF
TGCAGCGTTGAGAGGGTTCTCGTGAACACTGAAGCTTTCTTT
>TRBD2|NA|TRBV5-5|TRBJ2-5
CASSLEGWGGETQYF
TGTGCCAGCAGCTTGGAGGGGTGGGGGGGAGAGACCCAGTACTTC
>NA|NA|TRBV6-1|TRBJ2-5
CASRTSYQETQYF
TGTGCCAGCAGGACTTCGTACCAAGAGACCCAGTACTTC
>NA|few|TRBV5-6|TRBJ1-1
CASSLTIGVSNTEAFF
TGTGCCAGCAGCTTGACTATAGGGGTATCGAACACTGAAGCTTTCTTT
>TRBD1|NA|TRBV9|TRBJ2-3
CASSDPRDRGITDTQYF
TGTGCCAGCAGTGACCCCCGGGACAGGGGAATCACAGATACGCAGTATTTT
>NA|few|TRBV19|TRBJ1-5
CASSMPTSGASQQPQHF
TGTGCCAGTAGTATGCCGACCTCAGGGGCTAGTCAACAGCCCCAGCATTTT
>TRBD1|NA|TRBV6-1|TRBJ2-5
CASIGQGGWDQYF
TGTGCCAGCATAGGACAGGGGGGGTGGGACCAGTACTTC
>NA|few|TRBV5-5|TRBJ2-7
CASSLGDIYEQYF
TGTGCCAGCAGTTTAGGGGATATTTACGAGCAGTACTTC
>NA|few|TRBV7-9|TRBJ1-4
CASSSRGTNEKLFF
TGTGCCAGCAGCTCCAGGGGAACTAATGAAAAACTGTTTTTT
>NA|NA|TRBV5-1|TRBJ1-2
CASSLDRDYGYTF
TGCGCCAGCAGCTTGGACCGAGACTATGGCTACACCTTC
>TRBD1|few|TRBV6-1|TRBJ1-2
CASSIETGVYGYTF
TGTGCCAGCAGCATTGAGACAGGGGTTTATGGCTACACCTTC
>NA|NA|TRBV2|TRBJ1-2
CASSVDEGYGYTF
TGTGCCAGCAGTGTGGACGAGGGCTATGGCTACACCTTC
>NA|NA|TRBV2|TRBJ2-2
CASRIGLPNTGELFF
TGTGCCAGCAGAATCGGACTACCGAACACCGGGGAGCTGTTTTTT
>TRBD1|NA|TRBV11-3|TRBJ2-7
CASSLNGWDRNEQYF
TGTGCCAGCAGCTTAAATGGGTGGGACAGAAACGAGCAGTACTTC
>TRBD2|NA|TRBV18|TRBJ2-3
CASSSGGADDTQYF
TGTGCCAGCTCGAGCGGGGGGGCCGATGATACGCAGTATTTT
>TRBD1|few|TRBV2|TRBJ2-5
CASSEGTGGFGETQYF
TGTGCCAGCAGTGAGGGGACAGGGGGATTTGGAGAGACCCAGTACTTC
>TRBD1|few|TRBV5-1|TRBJ2-2
CASRSGQGNTGELFF
TGCGCCAGCAGATCGGGACAGGGGAACACCGGGGAGCTGTTTTTT
>TRBD1|NA|TRBV19|TRBJ1-1
CASSTGQMTRTEAFF
TGTGCCAGTAGTACGGGACAGATGACCCGCACTGAAGCTTTCTTT
>NA|few|TRBV10-1|TRBJ2-2
CASSVIGELFF
TGCGCCAGCAGTGTAATCGGGGAGCTGTTTTTT
>NA|few|TRBV2|TRBJ1-2
CASSDSAGIGYGYTF
TGTGCCAGCAGTGATTCGGCGGGTATTGGCTATGGCTACACCTTC
>TRBD1|few|TRBV5-1|TRBJ1-4
CASSEGQVNEKLFF
TGCGCCAGCAGCGAGGGACAGGTTAATGAAAAACTGTTTTTT
>NA|few|TRBV10-2|TRBJ1-2
CASSEVEGTYGYTF
TGCGCCAGCAGTGAGGTGGAGGGTACCTATGGCTACACCTTC
>TRBD1|NA|TRBV4-3|TRBJ2-3
CASSQDYETGADTQYF
TGCGCCAGCAGCCAAGATTACGAGACAGGGGCAGATACGCAGTATTTT
>TRBD1|NA|TRBV5-6|TRBJ1-2
CASSALGTGTNYGYTF
TGTGCCAGCAGCGCCCTTGGGACAGGGACAAACTATGGCTACACCTTC
>NA|NA|TRBV19|TRBJ2-1
CASSHPRGADNEQFF
TGTGCCAGTAGTCACCCCAGGGGCGCCGACAATGAGCAGTTCTTC
>NA|once|TRBV27|TRBJ1-1
CASSLEQGTEAFF
TGTGCCAGCAGTTTGGAACAGGGTACTGAAGCTTTCTTT